Many counts were recorded for the clone carrying this TCR beta chain. Its antigen is as yet unknown. The germline V gene has CDR1 MDHEN and CDR2 SYDVKM. This CDR3 is 14 amino acids long. With V trimmed by 5 bases and J by 2 bases, 5 bases remained unmatched. These data belong to a study of T cell repertoires in cytomegalovirus infection. Study-wide context: Public TCR beta signatures indicated both CMV infection and matching HLA type.

TCRdb called the reads again in MiXCR, with one record for every CDR3 protein. The table has 150,000 to 200,000 distinct CDR3 sequences, approximately 19% seen once; the top ten hold just under 3%. General study points: Summed public TCR beta family frequency identified CMV carriers bearing the relevant HLA.

This rearrangement joins TRBV28 to TRBJ2-5, with 7 bases aligning to TRBD2. The sequencing sample was made of PBMCs. This clonotype originated in a human donor in good health (CMV status not recorded). Some clones in this sample may be carry-over from other donors' samples. The CDR3 nucleotides are TGTGCCAGCAGTCCTCTAGCGGTTCAAGAGACCCAGTACTTC. Its protein product is CASSPLAVQETQYF.